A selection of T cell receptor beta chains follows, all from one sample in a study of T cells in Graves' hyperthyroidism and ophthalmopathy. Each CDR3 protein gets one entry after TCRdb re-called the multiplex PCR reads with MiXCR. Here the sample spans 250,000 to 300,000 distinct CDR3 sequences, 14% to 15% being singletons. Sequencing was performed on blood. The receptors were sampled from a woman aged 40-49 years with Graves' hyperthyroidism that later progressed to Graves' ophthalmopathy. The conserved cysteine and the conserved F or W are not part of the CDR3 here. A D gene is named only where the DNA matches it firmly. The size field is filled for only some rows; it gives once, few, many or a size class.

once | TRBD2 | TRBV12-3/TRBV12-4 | ASSLAGVWNEQF
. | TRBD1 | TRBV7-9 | ASSSQQGAYEKLF
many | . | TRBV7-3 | ASSLFGGNEQF
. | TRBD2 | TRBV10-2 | ASRLAGAYEQY
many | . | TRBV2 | ASPAPGLQAEQY
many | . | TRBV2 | ASVGPLGADTQY
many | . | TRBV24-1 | ATSDVNTGELF
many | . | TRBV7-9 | ASSPSNLGATNEKLF
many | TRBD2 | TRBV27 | ASSFLAGQETQY
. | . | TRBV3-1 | ASSQDPALREGDYNEQF
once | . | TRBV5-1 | ASSLGSGGASSTDTQH
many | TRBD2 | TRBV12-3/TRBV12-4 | ASRTSGEYNEQF
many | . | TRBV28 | ASSFGRSNQPQH
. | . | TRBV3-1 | ASSQWGDETQY
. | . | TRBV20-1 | SARVWGSSDSPLH
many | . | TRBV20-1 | SASPMRSSYEQY
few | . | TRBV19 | ASRKQGNTGELF
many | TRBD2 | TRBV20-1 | SAVFAGVLEQF
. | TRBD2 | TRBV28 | ASSLPGLAEGNEQS
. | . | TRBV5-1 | ASGMGRGTEAF
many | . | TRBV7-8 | ASSSRRDYGYT
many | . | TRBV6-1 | ASSRYPSPGADQETQY
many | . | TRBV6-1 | ASSEAPGFSYNEQF
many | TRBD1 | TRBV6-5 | ASSYDRGSETQY
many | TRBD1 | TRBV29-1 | SVGGDSYQPQH
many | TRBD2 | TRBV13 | ASSPFSGRTGRDNEQF
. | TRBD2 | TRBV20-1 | SAAVGGGYEQY
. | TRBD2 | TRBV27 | ASTHSGRSEQF
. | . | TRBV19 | ASSPPWGGGSSYNEQF
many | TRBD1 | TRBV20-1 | SAMDRGGQPQH
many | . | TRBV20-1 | SARNLAGTTSGNTIY
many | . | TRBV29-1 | SVVPGMMYNEQF
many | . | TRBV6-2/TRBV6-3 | ASSYGKGLWDTEAF
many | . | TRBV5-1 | ASSYNRVQGTEAF
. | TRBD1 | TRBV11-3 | ASSGTGVGPSANEKLF
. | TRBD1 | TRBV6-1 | ASSEAEQGGYEQC
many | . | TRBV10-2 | ASTKEGDNSYEQY
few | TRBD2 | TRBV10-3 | AISQTLAGVSNEQF
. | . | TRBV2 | ASSESRGGYYEQY
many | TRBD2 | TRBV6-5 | ASSYGTSDTGELF
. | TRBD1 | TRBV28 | ASSSGTGIFYGYT
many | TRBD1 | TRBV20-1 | SAVFRDRGREQY
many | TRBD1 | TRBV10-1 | ATRQGAGANVLT
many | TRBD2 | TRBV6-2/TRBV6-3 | ASSYSPGLARADTQY
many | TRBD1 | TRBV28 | ASSLVQGQAEKLF
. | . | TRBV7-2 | ASRGSSVRTAGELF
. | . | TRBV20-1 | SARVRHHTGELF
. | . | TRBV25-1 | ASSGTENRLAKNIQY
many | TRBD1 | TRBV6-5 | ASSYSRDRLTEQY